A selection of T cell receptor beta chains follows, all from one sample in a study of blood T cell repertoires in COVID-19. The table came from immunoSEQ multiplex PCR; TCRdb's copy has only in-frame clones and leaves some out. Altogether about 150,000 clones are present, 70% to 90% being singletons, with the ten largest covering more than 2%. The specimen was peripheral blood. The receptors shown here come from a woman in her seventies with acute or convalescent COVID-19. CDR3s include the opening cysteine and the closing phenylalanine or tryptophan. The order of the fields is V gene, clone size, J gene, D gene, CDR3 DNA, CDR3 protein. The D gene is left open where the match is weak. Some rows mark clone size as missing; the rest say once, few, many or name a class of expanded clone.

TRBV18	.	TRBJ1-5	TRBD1	TGTGCCAGCTCATCGGGGAGCAGGGGGAAACAGCCCCAGCATTTT	CASSSGSRGKQPQHF
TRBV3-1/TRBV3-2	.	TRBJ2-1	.	TGTGCCAGCAGCCAAGTCTCTAATGAGCAGTTCTTC	CASSQVSNEQFF
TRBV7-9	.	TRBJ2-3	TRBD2	TGTGCCAGCAGAAACCGAGGGACTAGCGGGGAGACAGATACGCAGTATTTT	CASRNRGTSGETDTQYF
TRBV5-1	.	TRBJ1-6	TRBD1	TGCGCCAGCAGCAGTGGACAGGGCCCGGGGGTAGCCCTCCACTTT	CASSSGQGPGVALHF
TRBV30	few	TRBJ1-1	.	TGTGCCTGGAGTTCCTTGAACACTGAAGCTTTCTTT	CAWSSLNTEAFF
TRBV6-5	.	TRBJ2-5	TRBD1	TGTGCCAGCAGGACTGGCGTGGGACAGGGGACCCAGTACTTC	CASRTGVGQGTQYF
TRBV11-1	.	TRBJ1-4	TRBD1	TGTGCCAGCAGCCCTTGGACAGGCATGAATGAAAAACTGTTTTTT	CASSPWTGMNEKLFF
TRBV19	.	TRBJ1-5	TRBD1	TGTGCCAGTAGTTTGGGACAGGGTCTCAATCAGCCCCAGCATTTT	CASSLGQGLNQPQHF
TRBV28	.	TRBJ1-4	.	TGTGCCAGCAGTGAACATCGGGATAATGAAAAACTGTTTTTT	CASSEHRDNEKLFF
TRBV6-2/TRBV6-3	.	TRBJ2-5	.	TGTGCCAGCAGTTTCAAAGAGACCCAGTACTTC	CASSFKETQYF
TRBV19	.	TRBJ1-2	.	TGTGCCAGTAGTCGGCGGCGACAGGCGGAAAGTCGCTATGGCTACACCTTC	CASSRRRQAESRYGYTF
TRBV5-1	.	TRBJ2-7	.	TGCGCCAGCAGCTTGGCACAAACCCAATCCTACGAGCAGTACTTC	CASSLAQTQSYEQYF
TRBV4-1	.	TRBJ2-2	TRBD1	TGCGCCAGCAGCTCCCCGCGCGGACAGGGTCCCGGGGAGCTGTTTTTT	CASSSPRGQGPGELFF
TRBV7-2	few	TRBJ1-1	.	TGTGCCAGCAGCTCCCGGGTCCTGAACACTGAAGCTTTCTTT	CASSSRVLNTEAFF
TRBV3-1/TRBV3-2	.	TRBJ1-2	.	TGTGCCAGCAGCCGGCAACAGGGTCGCGGCTATGGCTACACCTTC	CASSRQQGRGYGYTF
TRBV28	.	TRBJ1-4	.	TGTGCCAGCAGTCCACCAGGGGCAGCAAAACTGTTTTTT	CASSPPGAAKLFF
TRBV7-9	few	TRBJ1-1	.	TGTGCCAGCAGCCCAAGGGGTACAGCGAACACTGAAGCTTTCTTT	CASSPRGTANTEAFF
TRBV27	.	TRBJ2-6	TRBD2	TGTGCCAGCAGCCGCAGGGCTAGCGGGGGGATCTCTGGGGCCAACGTCCTGACTTTC	CASSRRASGGISGANVLTF
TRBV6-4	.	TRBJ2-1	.	TGTGCCAGCGCGAGCGGCCCTAGGAATGAGCAGTTCTTC	CASASGPRNEQFF
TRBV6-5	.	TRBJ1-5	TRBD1	TGTGCCAGCCGGATGGACAGGGGGAGCAATCAGCCCCAGCATTTT	CASRMDRGSNQPQHF
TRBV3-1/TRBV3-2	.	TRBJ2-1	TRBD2	TGTGCCAGCAGCCTCGAAGAGGGGACTAGCATACACAATGAGCAGTTCTTC	CASSLEEGTSIHNEQFF
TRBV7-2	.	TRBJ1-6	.	TGTGCCAGCAAAGTGCGACTGGATGGTTCACCCCTCCACTTT	CASKVRLDGSPLHF
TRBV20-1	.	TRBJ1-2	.	TGCAGTGCTAGTGGCCAGGCTAACTATGGCTACACCTTC	CSASGQANYGYTF
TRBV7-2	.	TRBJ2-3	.	TGTGCCAGCAGCTTATCCCAAAACGCGGGAGATACGCAGTATTTT	CASSLSQNAGDTQYF
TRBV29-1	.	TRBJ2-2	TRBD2	TGCAGCGTTGAAGATCGAGTACGCTCACCGGGACTAGCGGGGACCGGGGAGCTGTTTTTT	CSVEDRVRSPGLAGTGELFF
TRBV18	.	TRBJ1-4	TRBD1	TGTGCCAGCTCACCACTGGGACAGAGTAATGAAAAACTGTTTTTT	CASSPLGQSNEKLFF
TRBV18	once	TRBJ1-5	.	TGTGCCAGCTCCCCAGGAGGGGGCAATCAGCCCCAGCATTTT	CASSPGGGNQPQHF
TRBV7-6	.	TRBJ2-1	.	TGTGCCAGCAGCTTAGGCAGGTATGAGCAGTTCTTC	CASSLGRYEQFF
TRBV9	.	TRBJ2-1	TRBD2	TGTGCCAGCAGCGTAGGTCGGAAGCTAGCGGGGGCCGAGAGCTCCTACAATGAGCAGTTCTTC	CASSVGRKLAGAESSYNEQFF
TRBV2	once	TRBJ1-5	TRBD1	TGTGCCAGCTCACAGGGGGCAACTAGCAATCAGCCCCAGCATTTT	CASSQGATSNQPQHF
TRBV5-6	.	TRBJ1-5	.	TGTGCCAGCAGCTTGAGACAGATCAATCAGCCCCAGCATTTT	CASSLRQINQPQHF
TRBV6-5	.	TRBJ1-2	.	TGTGCCAGCAGCAAAGACCGGGAAAGATTCTATGGCTACACCTTC	CASSKDRERFYGYTF
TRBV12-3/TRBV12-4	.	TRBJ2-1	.	TGTGCCAGCAGTGTACAGGGCAATGAGCAGTTCTTC	CASSVQGNEQFF
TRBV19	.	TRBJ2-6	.	TGTGCCAGTAGTATAGGTTACTCTGGGGCCAACGTCCTGACTTTC	CASSIGYSGANVLTF
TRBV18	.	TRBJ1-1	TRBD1	TGTGCCAGCTCACAGGGACAGGGGGAGAGAAGGAACACTGAAGCTTTCTTT	CASSQGQGERRNTEAFF
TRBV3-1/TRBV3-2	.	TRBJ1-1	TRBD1	TGTGCCAGCAGCCAAGTGAGGACAGGGGTGAACACTGAAGCTTTCTTT	CASSQVRTGVNTEAFF
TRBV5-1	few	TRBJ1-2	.	TGCGCCAGCAGCTTACCGGGAGCTAACTATGGCTACACCTTC	CASSLPGANYGYTF
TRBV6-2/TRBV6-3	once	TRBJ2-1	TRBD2	TGTGCCAGCAGTTACCGGATTGGGAGCGGGGGGGCCCCCAATGAGCAGTTCTTC	CASSYRIGSGGAPNEQFF
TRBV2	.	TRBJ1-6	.	TGTGCCAGCAGACAACAGGAGAACCTCTATAATTCACCCCTCCACTTT	CASRQQENLYNSPLHF
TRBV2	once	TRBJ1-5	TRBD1	TGTGCCAGCAGGCAACAGGGGCCTAGCAATCAGCCCCAGCATTTT	CASRQQGPSNQPQHF
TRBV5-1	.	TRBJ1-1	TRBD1	TGCGCCAGCAGACCCGACAGGGTAATTATGAACACTGAAGCTTTCTTT	CASRPDRVIMNTEAFF